This entry features one T cell receptor (beta chain) sequence. Time point defined: cycle 4 day 1 (C4D1), after about 6 weeks of nivolumab. After autologous stem cell transplantation all patients relapsed, and prior brentuximab vedotin exposure differed between cohorts. This sample stems from a study of PD-1 blockade in classical Hodgkin lymphoma. TCRdb's table, derived via immunoSEQ multiplex PCR, lists solely in-frame clones and lacks some. Of around 24,000 clones detected, 81% appear once; the ten largest clones hold roughly 22%. The CDR3 totals 18 residues. CDR1 and CDR2 (germline): SGHRS, YFSETQ. Deletions cut 0 bases from V and 4 bases from J, with 22 bases between.

This chain uses TRBV5-1 with TRBJ1-1; weak D call: TRBD1 (5 bases). This TCR came from a human donor with classical Hodgkin lymphoma. Specimen: peripheral blood mononuclear cells (PBMCs), collected before the fourth cycle of nivolumab. The CDR3: CASSLGDRIKFSLTEAFF. CDR3 DNA sequence: TGCGCCAGCAGCTTGGGGGACCGGATTAAATTTAGTCTCACTGAAGCTTTCTTT.